The clone carrying this T cell receptor (beta chain) was observed a single time. At the DNA level, this CDR3 is encoded by other sequences in the same sample as well. This entry belongs to a study of cytomegalovirus exposure and HLA in healthy donors. PCR involved 60 Vbeta and 13 Jbeta primers. Measured with immunoSEQ multiplex PCR; TCRdb has only the in-frame clones, and not every one. The profile covers 85,000 to 120,000 clones, with less than 85% appearing a single time and just over 2.5% taken by the ten largest. V was cut by 0 bases and J by 0 bases, with 14 bases left in between. This CDR3 is built from 16 residues. Germline V gene lookup returns CDR1 SQVTM and CDR2 ANQGSEA.

Source material: PBMCs. This receptor was obtained from a middle-aged man in good health and CMV-seronegative. The J gene is TRBJ1-1, the V gene TRBV29-1; D is uncertain. DNA of the CDR3: TGCAGCGTTGAAGATTTCGGAGGAATTATGAACACTGAAGCTTTCTTT. This encodes CSVEDFGGIMNTEAFF.